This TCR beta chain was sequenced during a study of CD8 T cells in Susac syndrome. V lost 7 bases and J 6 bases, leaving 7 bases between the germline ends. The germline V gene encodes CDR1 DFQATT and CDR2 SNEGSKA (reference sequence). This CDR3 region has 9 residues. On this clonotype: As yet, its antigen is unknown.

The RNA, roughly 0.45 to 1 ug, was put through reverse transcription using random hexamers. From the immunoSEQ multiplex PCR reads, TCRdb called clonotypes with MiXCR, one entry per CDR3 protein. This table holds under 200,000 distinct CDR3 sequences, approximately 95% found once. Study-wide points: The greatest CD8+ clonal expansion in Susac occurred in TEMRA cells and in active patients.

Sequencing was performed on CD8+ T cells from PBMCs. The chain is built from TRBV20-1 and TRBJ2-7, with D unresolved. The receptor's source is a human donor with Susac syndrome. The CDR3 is CSGEGEQYF. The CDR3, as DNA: TGCAGTGGTGAAGGCGAGCAGTACTTC.